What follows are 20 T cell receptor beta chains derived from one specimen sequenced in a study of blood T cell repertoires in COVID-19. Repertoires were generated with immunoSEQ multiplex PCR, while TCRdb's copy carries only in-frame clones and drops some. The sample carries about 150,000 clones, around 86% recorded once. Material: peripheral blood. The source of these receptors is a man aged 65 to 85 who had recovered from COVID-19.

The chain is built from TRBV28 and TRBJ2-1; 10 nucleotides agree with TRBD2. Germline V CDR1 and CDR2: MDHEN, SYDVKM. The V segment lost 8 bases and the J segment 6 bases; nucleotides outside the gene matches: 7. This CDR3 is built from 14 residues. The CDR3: CASCGSGGINEQFF. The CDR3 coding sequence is TGTGCCAGCTGCGGTAGCGGGGGGATCAATGAGCAGTTCTTC.

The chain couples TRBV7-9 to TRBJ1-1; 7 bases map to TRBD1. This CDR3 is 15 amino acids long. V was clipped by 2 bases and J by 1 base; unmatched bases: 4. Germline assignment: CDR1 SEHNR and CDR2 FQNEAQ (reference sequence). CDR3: CASSLRGGRNTEAFF. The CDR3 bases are TGTGCCAGCAGCTTAAGAGGGGGCCGGAACACTGAAGCTTTCTTT.

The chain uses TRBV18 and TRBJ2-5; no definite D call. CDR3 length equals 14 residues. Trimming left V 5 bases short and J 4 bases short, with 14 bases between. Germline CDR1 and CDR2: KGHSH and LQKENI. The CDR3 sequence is CASSVVKAPETQYF. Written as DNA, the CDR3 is TGTGCCAGCTCAGTCGTCAAAGCCCCAGAGACCCAGTACTTC.

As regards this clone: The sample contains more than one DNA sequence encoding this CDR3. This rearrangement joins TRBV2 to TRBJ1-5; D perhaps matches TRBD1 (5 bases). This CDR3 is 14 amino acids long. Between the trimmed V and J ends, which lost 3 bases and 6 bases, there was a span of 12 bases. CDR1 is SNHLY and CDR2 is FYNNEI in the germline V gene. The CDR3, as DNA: TGTGCCAGCAGTGAGGGGCAGGGCGGTCAGCCCCAGCATTTT. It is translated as CASSEGQGGQPQHF.

The CDR3 is CASTPLSTEAFF. The CDR3 nucleotides read TGTGCCAGCACCCCTCTTTCCACTGAAGCTTTCTTT. The chain links TRBV6-5 to TRBJ1-1; D gene uncertain. Germline CDR1 MNHEY, CDR2 SVGAGI. V shed 7 bases and J shed 4 bases, with 10 bases lying between them. CDR3 length: 12 residues.

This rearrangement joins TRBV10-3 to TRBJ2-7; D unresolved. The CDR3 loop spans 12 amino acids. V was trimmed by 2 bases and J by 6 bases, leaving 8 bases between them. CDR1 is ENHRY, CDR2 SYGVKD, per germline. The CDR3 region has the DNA TGTGCCATCAGTGAGCTTAGCCGCGAGCAGTACTTC. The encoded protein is CAISELSREQYF.

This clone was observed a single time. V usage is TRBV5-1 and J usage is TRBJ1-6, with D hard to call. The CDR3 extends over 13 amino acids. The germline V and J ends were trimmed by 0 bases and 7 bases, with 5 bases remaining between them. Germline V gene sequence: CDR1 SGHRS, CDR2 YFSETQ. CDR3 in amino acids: CASSLVRNSPLHF. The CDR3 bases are TGCGCCAGCAGCTTGGTTCGGAATTCACCCCTCCACTTT.

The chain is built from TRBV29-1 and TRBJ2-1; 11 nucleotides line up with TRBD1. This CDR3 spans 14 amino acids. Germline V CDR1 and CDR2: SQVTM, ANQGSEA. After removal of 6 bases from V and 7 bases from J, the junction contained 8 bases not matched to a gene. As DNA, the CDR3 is TGCAGCGTCCAACCCGGGACAGGGGGTAATGAGCAGTTCTTC. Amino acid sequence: CSVQPGTGGNEQFF.

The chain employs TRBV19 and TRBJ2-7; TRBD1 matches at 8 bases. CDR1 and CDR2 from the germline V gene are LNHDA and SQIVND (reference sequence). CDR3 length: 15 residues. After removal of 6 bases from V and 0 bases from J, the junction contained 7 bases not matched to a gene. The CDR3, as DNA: TGTGCCAGTAGCTTGACAGGGGATTTCTCCTACGAGCAGTACTTC. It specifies CASSLTGDFSYEQYF.

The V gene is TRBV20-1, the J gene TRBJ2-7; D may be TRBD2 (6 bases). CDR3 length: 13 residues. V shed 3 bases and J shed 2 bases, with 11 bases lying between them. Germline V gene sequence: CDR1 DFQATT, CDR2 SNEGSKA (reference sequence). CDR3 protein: CSASREPPYEQYF. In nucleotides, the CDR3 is TGCAGTGCTAGTCGGGAGCCCCCCTACGAGCAGTACTTC.

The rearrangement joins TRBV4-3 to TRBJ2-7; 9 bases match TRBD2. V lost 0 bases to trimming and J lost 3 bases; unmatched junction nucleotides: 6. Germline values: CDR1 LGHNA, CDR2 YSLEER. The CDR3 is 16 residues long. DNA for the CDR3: TGCGCCAGCAGCCAAGAGTTGACTAGCGGTATCTACGAGCAGTACTTC. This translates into CASSQELTSGIYEQYF.

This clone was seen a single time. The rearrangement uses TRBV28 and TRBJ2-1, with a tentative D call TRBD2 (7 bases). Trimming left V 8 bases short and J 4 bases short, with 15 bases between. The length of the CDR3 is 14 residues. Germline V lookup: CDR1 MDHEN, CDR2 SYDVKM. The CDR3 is CASLGGLNYNEQFF. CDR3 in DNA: TGTGCCAGCCTGGGGGGGCTTAATTACAATGAGCAGTTCTTC.

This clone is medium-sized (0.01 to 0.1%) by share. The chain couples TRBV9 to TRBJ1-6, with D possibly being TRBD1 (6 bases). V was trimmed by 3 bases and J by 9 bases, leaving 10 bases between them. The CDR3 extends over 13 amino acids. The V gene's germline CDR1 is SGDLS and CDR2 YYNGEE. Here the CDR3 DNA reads TGTGCCAGCAGCGCGCCAGGGGCTTCACCCCTCCACTTT. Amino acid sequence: CASSAPGASPLHF.

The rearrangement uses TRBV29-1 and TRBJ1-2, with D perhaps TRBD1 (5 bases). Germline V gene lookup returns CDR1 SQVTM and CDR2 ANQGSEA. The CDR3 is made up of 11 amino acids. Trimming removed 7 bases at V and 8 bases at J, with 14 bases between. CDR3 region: CSAGHGAGYTF. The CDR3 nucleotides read TGCAGCGCTGGACATGGTGCGGGCTACACCTTC.

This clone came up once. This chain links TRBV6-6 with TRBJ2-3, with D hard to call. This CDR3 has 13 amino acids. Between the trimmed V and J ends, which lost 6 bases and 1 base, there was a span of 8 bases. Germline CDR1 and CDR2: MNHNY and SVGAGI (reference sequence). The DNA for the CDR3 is TGTGCCAGCAGCCCGACACGCACAGATACGCAGTATTTT. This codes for CASSPTRTDTQYF.

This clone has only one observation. The CDR3 reads CATMTGENTEAFF. CDR3 DNA: TGTGCCACCATGACAGGGGAAAACACTGAAGCTTTCTTT. The chain has TRBV24-1 and TRBJ1-1, with 8 bases aligning to TRBD1. The V segment lost 8 bases and the J segment 2 bases; nucleotides outside the gene matches: 3. The CDR3 runs to 13 residues. CDR1 is KGHDR, CDR2 SFDVKD, per germline.

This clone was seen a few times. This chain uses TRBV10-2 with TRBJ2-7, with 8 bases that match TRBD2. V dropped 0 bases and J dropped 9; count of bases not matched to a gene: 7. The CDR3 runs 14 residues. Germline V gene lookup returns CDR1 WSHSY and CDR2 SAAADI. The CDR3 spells CASSESRTSRVQYF. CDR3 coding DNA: TGCGCCAGCAGTGAGTCCAGGACTAGCAGGGTGCAGTACTTC.

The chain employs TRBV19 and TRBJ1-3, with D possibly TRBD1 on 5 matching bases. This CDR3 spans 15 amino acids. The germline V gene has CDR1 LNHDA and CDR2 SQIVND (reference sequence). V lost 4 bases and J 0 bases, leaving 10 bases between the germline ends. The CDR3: CASSTLDSSGNTIYF. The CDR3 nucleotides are TGTGCCAGTAGTACTTTAGACAGCTCTGGAAACACCATATATTTT.

The CDR3 coding sequence is TGTGCCAGCCAGGAGGACAGGGATCAGCCCCAGCATTTT. Translation: CASQEDRDQPQHF. V is TRBV18 and J is TRBJ1-5; 8 bases map to TRBD1. V lost 8 bases to trimming and J lost 5 bases; unmatched junction nucleotides: 5. Looked up from germline, CDR1 is KGHSH and CDR2 is LQKENI. The CDR3 totals 13 residues.

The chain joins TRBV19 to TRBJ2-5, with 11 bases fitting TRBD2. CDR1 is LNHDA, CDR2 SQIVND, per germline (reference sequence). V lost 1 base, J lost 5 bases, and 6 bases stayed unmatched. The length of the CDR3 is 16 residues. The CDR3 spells CASSIGGTSGSETQYF. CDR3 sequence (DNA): TGTGCCAGTAGTATAGGGGGCACTAGCGGGAGTGAGACCCAGTACTTC.